The clone carrying this T cell receptor (beta chain) has only a few counts. These data originate in a study of T cells in Graves' hyperthyroidism and ophthalmopathy. What was amplified from RNA transcripts were TCR beta CDR3 regions. The primer set for the first-round RT-PCR of the TCR CDR3 was HTBI. TCRdb re-derived calls from the multiplex PCR reads in MiXCR, one entry per CDR3 protein. The profile shows about 480,000 distinct CDR3 sequences, 13% to 15% of them singletons. V shed 2 bases, J shed 4 bases, and the junction held 9 bases outside the gene matches. The CDR3 has 16 amino acids. The germline V gene has CDR1 GTSNPN and CDR2 SVGIG (reference sequence).

The chain has TRBV30 and TRBJ2-1; 9 bases fit TRBD2. Material for sequencing was blood. The TCR originated in a young woman with Graves' hyperthyroidism. The CDR3 loop is CAWSKDSGRGYNEQFF. CDR3 nucleotides: TGTGCCTGGAGTAAAGATAGCGGGAGAGGGTACAATGAGCAGTTCTTC.